This T cell receptor beta chain stems from a study of long-term antiretroviral therapy in people with HIV. General study findings and limits: Relative to control repertoires, HIV repertoires exhibited narrower CDR3 length ranges.

Survey-level immunoSEQ v3.0 assays were run. Only in-frame clones appear in the TCRdb table, and some are missing; sequencing was by immunoSEQ multiplex PCR. The sample has tens of thousands of clones, roughly 96% seen once. Concerning this clone: Antigen specificity is unknown.

At least two post-ART and at least one pre-ART PBMC sample were available for each donor. Cryopreserved PBMC samples of roughly 1-10 million cells were used for DNA extraction. This CDR3 is 15 amino acids long. V gave up 8 bases and J gave up 4 bases, with 18 bases separating them. Looked up from germline, CDR1 is SGHTA and CDR2 is FQGNSA. The receptor's source is a man in his thirties or forties with HIV. The J gene is TRBJ2-1, the V gene TRBV7-2; tentative D call: TRBD2 (5 bases). The starting material was unsorted PBMCs, obtained 6.3 years after starting antiretroviral therapy. The CDR3 loop is CASVPQRMNYNEQFF. The CDR3 nucleotides are TGTGCCAGCGTCCCCCAGCGGATGAATTACAATGAGCAGTTCTTC.